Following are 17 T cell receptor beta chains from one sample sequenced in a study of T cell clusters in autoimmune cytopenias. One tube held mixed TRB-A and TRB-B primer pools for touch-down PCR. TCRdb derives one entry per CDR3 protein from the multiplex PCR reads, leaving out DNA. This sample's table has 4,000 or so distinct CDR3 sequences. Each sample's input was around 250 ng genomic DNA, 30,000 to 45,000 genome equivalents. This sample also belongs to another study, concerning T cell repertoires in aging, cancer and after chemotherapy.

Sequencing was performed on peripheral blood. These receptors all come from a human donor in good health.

CDR3 in amino acids: CATSKSSGGVDRYNEQFF. The chain uses TRBV15 and TRBJ2-1; the TCRdb D gene call, TRBD1, has no DNA to confirm it. Germline lookup yields CDR1 LNHNV and CDR2 YYDKDF (reference sequence). The CDR3 runs to 18 residues. Looking up the rest from reference TRBV15 and TRBJ2-1 gives the full variable domain: DAMVIQNPRYQVTQFGKPVTLSCSQTLNHNVMYWYQQKSSQAPKLLFHYYDKDFNNEADTPDNFQSRRPNTSFCFLDIRSPGLGDTAMYLCATSKSSGGVDRYNEQFFGPGTRLTVL.

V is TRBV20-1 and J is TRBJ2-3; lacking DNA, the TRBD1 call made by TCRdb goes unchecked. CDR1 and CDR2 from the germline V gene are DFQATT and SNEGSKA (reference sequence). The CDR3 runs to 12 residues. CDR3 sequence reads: CSARGAADTQYF.

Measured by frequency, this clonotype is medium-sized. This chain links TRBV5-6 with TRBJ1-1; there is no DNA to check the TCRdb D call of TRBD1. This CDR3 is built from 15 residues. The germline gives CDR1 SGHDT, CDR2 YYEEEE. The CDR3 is CASRRNGNMNTEAFF. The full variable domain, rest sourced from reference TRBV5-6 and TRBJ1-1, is DAGVTQSPTHLIKTRGQQVTLRCSPKSGHDTVSWYQQALGQGPQFIFQYYEEEERQRGNFPDRFSGHQFPNYSSELNVNALLLGDSALYLCASRRNGNMNTEAFFGQGTRLTVV.

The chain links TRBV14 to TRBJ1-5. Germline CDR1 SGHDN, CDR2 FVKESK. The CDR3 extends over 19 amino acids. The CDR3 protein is CASSYARGPLTWRDQPQHF.

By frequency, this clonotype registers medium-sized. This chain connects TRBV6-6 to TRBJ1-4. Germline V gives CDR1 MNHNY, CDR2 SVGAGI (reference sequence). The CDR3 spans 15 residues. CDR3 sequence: CASKDRWTGNEKLFF.

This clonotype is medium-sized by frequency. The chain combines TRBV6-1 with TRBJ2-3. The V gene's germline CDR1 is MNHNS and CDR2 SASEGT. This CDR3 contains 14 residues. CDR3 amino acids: CASTLDSGQDTQYF.

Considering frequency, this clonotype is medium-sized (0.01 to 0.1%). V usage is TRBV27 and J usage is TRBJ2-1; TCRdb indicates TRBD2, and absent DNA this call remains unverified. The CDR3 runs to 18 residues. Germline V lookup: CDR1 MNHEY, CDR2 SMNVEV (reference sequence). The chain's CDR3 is CASSYGTSGPTVYNEQFF.

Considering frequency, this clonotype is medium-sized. The CDR3 here is CASTLGRKSNQPQHF. The chain employs TRBV19 and TRBJ1-5; with no DNA, the TCRdb D assignment of TRBD1 cannot be verified. The CDR3 loop spans 15 amino acids. CDR1 LNHDA and CDR2 SQIVND come from the germline V gene (reference sequence).

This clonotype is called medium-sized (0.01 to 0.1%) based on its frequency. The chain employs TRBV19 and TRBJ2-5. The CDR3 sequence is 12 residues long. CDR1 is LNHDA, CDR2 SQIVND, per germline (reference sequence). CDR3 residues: CASSVGRETQYF. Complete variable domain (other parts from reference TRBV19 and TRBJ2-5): DGGITQSPKYLFRKEGQNVTLSCEQNLNHDAMYWYRQDPGQGLRLIYYSQIVNDFQKGDIAEGYSVSREKKESFPLTVTSAQKNPTAFYLCASSVGRETQYFGPGTRLLVL.

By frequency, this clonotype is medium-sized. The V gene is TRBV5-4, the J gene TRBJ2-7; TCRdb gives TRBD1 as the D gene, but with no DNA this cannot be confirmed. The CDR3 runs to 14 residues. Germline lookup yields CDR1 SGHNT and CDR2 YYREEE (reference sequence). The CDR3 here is CASSPGGSSYEQYF.

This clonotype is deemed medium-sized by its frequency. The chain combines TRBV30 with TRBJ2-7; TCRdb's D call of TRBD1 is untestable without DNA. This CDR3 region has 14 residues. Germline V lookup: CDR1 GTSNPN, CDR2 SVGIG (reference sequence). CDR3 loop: CAWSRGANSYEQYF.

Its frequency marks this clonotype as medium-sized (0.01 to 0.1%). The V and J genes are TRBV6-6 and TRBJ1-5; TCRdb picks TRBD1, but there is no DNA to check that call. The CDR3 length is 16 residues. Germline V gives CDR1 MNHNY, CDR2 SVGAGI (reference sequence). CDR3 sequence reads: CASSYATTGLQRPQHF.

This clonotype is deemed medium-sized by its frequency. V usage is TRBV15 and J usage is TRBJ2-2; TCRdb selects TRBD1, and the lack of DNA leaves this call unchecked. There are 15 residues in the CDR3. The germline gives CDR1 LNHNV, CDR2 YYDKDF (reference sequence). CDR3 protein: CATSDRGPNTGELFF. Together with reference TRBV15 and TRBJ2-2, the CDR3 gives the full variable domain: DAMVIQNPRYQVTQFGKPVTLSCSQTLNHNVMYWYQQKSSQAPKLLFHYYDKDFNNEADTPDNFQSRRPNTSFCFLDIRSPGLGDTAMYLCATSDRGPNTGELFFGEGSRLTVL.

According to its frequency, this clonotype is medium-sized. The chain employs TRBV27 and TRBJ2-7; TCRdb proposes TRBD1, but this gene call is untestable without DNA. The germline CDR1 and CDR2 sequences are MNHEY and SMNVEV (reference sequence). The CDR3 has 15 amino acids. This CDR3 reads CASSSTGQSSYEQYF.

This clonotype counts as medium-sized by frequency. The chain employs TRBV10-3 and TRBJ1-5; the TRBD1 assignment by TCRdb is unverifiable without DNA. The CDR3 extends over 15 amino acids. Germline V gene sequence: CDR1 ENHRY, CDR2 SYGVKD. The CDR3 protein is CAISVGQGNNQPQHF.

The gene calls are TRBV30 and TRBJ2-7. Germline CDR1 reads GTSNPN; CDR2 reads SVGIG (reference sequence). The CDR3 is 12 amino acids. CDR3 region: CAWSVESYEQYF.

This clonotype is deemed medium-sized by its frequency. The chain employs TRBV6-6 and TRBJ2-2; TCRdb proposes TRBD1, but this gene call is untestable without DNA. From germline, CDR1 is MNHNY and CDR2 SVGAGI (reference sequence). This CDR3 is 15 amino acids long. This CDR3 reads CASSYPASPLVVVFF.